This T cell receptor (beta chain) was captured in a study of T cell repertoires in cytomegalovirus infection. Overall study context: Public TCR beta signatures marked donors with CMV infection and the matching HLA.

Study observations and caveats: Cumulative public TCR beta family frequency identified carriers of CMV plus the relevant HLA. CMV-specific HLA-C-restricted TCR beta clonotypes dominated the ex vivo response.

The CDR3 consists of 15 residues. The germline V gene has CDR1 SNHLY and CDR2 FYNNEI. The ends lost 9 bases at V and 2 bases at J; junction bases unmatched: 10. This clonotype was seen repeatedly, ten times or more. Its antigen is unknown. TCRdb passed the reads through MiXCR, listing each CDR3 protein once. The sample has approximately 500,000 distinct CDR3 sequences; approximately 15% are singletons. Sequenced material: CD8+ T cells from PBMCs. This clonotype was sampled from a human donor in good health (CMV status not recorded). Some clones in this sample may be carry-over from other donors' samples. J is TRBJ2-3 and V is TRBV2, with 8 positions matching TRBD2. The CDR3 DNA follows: TGTGCCAGTCGAGCGGGGGCATCTTTCACAGATACGCAGTATTTT. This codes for CASRAGASFTDTQYF.